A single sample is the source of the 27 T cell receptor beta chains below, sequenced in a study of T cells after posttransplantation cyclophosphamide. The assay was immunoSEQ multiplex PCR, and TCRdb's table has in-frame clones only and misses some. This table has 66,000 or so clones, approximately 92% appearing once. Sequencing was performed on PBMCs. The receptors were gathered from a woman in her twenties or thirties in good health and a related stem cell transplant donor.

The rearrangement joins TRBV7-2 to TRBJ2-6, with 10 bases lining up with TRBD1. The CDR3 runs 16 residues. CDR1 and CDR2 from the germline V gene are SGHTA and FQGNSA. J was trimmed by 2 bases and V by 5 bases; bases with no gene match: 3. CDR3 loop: CASSPTGGAGANVLTF. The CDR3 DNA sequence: TGTGCCAGCAGCCCGACAGGGGGCGCTGGGGCCAACGTCCTGACTTTC. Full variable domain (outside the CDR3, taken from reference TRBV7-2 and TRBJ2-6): GAGVSQSPSNKVTEKGKDVELRCDPISGHTALYWYRQSLGQGLEFLIYFQGNSAPDKSGLPSDRFSAERTGGSVSTLTIQRTQQEDSAVYLCASSPTGGAGANVLTFGAGSRLTVL.

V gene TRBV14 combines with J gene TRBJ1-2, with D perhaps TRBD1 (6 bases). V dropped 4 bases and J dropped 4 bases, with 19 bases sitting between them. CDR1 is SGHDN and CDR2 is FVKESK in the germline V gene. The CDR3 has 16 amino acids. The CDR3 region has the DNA TGTGCCAGCAGCCCACTGTGGGCAGGGGAAATCTATGGCTACACCTTC. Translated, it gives CASSPLWAGEIYGYTF.

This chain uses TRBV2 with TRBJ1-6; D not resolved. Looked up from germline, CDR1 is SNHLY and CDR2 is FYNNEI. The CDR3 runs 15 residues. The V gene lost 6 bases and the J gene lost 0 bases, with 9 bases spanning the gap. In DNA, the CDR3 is TGTGCCAGCAGCCCACAGAGCTCCTATAATTCACCCCTCCACTTT. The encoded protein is CASSPQSSYNSPLHF.

The CDR3 DNA reads as TGTGCCAGCAGTTACTCGACGGTCACGGGGGACTACGAGCAGTACTTC. It is translated as CASSYSTVTGDYEQYF. This chain joins TRBV6-5 and TRBJ2-7; D might be TRBD2 (6 bases). Germline CDR1 MNHEY, CDR2 SVGAGI. This CDR3 is 16 amino acids long. Trimming removed 0 bases at V and 3 bases at J, with 15 bases between.

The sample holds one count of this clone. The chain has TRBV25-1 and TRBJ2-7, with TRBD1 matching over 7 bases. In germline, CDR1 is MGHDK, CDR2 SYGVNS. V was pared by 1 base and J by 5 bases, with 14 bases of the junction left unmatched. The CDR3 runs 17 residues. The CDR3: CASSEWGTESFMDEQYF. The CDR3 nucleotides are TGTGCCAGCAGTGAATGGGGGACAGAGTCTTTTATGGACGAGCAGTACTTC.

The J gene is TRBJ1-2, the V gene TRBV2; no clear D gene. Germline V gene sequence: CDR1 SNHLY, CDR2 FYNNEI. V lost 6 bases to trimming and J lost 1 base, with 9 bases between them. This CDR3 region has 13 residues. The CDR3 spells CASRPTVNYGYTF. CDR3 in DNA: TGTGCCAGCAGACCGACCGTTAACTATGGCTACACCTTC.

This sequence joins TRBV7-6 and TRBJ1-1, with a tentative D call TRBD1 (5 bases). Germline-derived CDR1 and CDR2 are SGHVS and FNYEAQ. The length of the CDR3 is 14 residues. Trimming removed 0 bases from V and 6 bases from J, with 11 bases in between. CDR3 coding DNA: TGTGCCAGCAGCTTAGCGGGTGGGGGGGCTGAAGCTTTCTTT. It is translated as CASSLAGGGAEAFF.

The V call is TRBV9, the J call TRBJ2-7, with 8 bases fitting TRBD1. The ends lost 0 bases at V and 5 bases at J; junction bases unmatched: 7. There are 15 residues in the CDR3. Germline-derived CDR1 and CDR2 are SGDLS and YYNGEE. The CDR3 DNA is TGTGCCAGCAGCGTAGGTACAGGGGGGCTCGACGAGCAGTACTTC. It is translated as CASSVGTGGLDEQYF.

In DNA form, the CDR3 reads TGTGCCAGCAGCTTAATGGGGACAGGGGGTTCCTATGGCTACACCTTC. It is translated as CASSLMGTGGSYGYTF. This sequence joins TRBV7-2 and TRBJ1-2; 11 bases align to TRBD1. The CDR3 length is 16 residues. The germline V gene has CDR1 SGHTA and CDR2 FQGNSA. V dropped 2 bases and J dropped 4; count of bases not matched to a gene: 6. Complete variable domain (other parts from reference TRBV7-2 and TRBJ1-2): GAGVSQSPSNKVTEKGKDVELRCDPISGHTALYWYRQSLGQGLEFLIYFQGNSAPDKSGLPSDRFSAERTGGSVSTLTIQRTQQEDSAVYLCASSLMGTGGSYGYTFGSGTRLTVV.

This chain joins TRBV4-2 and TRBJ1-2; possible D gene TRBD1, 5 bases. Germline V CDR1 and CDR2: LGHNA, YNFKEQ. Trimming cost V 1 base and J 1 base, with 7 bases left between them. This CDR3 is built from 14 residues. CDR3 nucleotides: TGTGCCAGCAGCCAAGGGGGGGATAACTATGGCTACACCTTC. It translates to CASSQGGDNYGYTF.

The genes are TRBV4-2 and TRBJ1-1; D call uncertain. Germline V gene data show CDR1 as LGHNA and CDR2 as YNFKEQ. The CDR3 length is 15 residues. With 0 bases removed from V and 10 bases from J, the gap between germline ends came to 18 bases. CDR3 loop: CASSQDRIFGKVAFF. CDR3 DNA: TGTGCCAGCAGCCAAGATCGGATCTTCGGGAAAGTAGCTTTCTTT.

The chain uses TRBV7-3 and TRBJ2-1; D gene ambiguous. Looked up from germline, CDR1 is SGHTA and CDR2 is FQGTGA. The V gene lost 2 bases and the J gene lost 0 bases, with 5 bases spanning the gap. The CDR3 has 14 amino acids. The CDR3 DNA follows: TGTGCCAGCAGCTTATCCGGCTCCTACAATGAGCAGTTCTTC. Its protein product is CASSLSGSYNEQFF.

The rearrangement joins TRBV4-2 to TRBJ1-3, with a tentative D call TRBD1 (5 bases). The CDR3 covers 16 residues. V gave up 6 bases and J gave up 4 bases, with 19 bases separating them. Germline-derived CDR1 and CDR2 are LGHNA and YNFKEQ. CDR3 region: CASRRSGEGKGNTIYF. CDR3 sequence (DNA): TGTGCCAGCAGGAGATCCGGGGAGGGGAAAGGAAACACCATATATTTT.

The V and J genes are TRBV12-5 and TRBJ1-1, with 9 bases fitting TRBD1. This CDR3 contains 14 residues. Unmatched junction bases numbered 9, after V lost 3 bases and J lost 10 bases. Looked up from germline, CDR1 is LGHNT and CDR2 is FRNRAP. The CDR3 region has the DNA TGTGCTAGTGGTTTTCAACAGGGGGCGCGAGGAGCTTTCTTT. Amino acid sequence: CASGFQQGARGAFF.

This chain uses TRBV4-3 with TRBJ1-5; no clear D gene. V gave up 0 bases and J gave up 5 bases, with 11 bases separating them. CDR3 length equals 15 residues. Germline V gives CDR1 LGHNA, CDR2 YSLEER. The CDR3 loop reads CASSQDWWPHQPQHF. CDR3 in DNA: TGCGCCAGCAGCCAAGATTGGTGGCCCCATCAGCCCCAGCATTTT.

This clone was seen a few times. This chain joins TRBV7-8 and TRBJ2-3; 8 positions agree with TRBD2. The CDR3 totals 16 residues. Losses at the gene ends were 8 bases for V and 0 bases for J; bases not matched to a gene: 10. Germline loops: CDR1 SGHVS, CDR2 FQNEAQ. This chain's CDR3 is CASGYSGVTSTDTQYF. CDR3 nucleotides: TGTGCCAGCGGATATAGCGGGGTCACTAGCACAGATACGCAGTATTTT.

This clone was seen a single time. The CDR3 nucleotides are TGCGCCAGCAGCTTGATCGGGGGGGCCTACGAGCAGTACTTC. As protein: CASSLIGGAYEQYF. The genes are TRBV5-1 and TRBJ2-7; 8 positions match TRBD2. The germline V gene has CDR1 SGHRS and CDR2 YFSETQ. The CDR3 is 14 amino acids. V lost 1 base to trimming and J lost 2 bases; unmatched junction nucleotides: 2.

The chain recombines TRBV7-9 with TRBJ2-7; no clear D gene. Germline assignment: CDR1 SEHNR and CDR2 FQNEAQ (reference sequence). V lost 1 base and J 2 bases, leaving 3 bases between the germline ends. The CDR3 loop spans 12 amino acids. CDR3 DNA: TGTGCCAGCAGCTTAGTTCCCTACGAGCAGTACTTC. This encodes CASSLVPYEQYF.

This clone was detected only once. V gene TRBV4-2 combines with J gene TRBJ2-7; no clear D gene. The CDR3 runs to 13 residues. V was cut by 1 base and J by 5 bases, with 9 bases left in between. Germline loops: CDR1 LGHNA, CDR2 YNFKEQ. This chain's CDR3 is CASSQAHVDEQYF. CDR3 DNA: TGTGCCAGCAGCCAAGCCCACGTCGACGAGCAGTACTTC.

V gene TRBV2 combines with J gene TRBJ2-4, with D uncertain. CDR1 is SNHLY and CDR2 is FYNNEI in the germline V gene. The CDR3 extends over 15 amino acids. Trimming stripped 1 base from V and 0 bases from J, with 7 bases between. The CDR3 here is CASSEERSAKNIQYF. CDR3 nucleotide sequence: TGTGCCAGCAGTGAAGAGCGATCAGCCAAAAACATTCAGTACTTC.

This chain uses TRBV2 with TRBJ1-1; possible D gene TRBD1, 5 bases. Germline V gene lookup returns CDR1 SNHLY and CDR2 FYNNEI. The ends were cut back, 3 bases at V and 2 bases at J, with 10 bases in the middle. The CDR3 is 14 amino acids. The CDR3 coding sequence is TGTGCCAGCAGTGACCTCCAGGGAAACACTGAAGCTTTCTTT. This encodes CASSDLQGNTEAFF.

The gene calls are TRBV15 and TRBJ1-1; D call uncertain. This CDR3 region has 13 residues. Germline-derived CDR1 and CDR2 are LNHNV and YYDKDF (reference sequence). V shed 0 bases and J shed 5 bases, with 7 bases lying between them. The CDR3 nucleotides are TGTGCCACCAGCAGAGAAAGGGATACTGAAGCTTTCTTT. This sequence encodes CATSRERDTEAFF. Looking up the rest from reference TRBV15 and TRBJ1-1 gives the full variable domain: DAMVIQNPRYQVTQFGKPVTLSCSQTLNHNVMYWYQQKSSQAPKLLFHYYDKDFNNEADTPDNFQSRRPNTSFCFLDIRSPGLGDTAMYLCATSRERDTEAFFGQGTRLTVV.

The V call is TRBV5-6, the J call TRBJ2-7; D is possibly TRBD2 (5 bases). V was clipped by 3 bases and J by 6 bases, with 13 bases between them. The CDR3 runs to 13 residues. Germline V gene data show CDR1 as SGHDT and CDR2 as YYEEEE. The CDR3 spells CASSSSGVGEQYF. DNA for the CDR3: TGTGCCAGCAGCTCTTCCGGGGTGGGCGAGCAGTACTTC.

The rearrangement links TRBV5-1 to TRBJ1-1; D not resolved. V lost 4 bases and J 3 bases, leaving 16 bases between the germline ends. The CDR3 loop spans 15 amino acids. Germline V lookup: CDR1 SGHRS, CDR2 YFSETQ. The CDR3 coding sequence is TGCGCCAGCAGCCCCCGGGGTTCCTTTGACACTGAAGCTTTCTTT. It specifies CASSPRGSFDTEAFF.

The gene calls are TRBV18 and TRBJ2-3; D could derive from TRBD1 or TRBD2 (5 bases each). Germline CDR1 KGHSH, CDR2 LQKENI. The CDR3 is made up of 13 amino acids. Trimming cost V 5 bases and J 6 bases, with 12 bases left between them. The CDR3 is CASSLSGPDTQYF. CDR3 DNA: TGTGCCAGCTCATTATCGGGACCGGATACGCAGTATTTT.

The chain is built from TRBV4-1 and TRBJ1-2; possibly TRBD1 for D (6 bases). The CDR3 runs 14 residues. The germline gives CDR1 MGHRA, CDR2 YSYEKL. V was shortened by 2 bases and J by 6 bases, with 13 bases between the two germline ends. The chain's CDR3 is CASSQNRVSHGYTF. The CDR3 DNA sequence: TGCGCCAGCAGCCAAAACAGGGTATCCCATGGCTACACCTTC.

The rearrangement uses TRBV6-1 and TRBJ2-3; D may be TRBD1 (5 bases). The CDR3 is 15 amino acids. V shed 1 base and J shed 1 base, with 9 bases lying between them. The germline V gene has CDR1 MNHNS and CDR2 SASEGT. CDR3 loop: CASSEEKGRTDTQYF. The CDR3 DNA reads TGTGCCAGCAGTGAAGAGAAGGGGCGCACAGATACGCAGTATTTT.